This T cell receptor beta chain was found in a study of glioma-infiltrating T cells after dendritic cell vaccination. Study-wide context: Treatment, given 2003 to 2012, was autologous tumor lysate-pulsed dendritic cell vaccination. Autologous tumor lysate was loaded overnight onto monocyte-derived dendritic cells grown 6 to 7 days with IL-4 and GM-CSF.

Blood PBMC samples: pre-vaccination, two weeks post third vaccination, and at tumor progression. The V end was cut by 4 bases, the J end by 0 bases, with 12 bases between. There are 14 residues in the CDR3. Germline assignment: CDR1 SQVTM and CDR2 ANQGSEA. Produced via immunoSEQ multiplex PCR; TCRdb's table is partial and in-frame only. The table includes some 100,000 clones, over 60% detected once. J is TRBJ1-1 and V is TRBV29-1; possible D gene TRBD1, 5 bases. The sequencing here drew on blood, taken before dendritic cell vaccination. This receptor was obtained from a human donor with glioblastoma. CDR3: CSVAQTAMNTEAFF. The CDR3 bases are TGCAGCGTTGCCCAGACAGCTATGAACACTGAAGCTTTCTTT.